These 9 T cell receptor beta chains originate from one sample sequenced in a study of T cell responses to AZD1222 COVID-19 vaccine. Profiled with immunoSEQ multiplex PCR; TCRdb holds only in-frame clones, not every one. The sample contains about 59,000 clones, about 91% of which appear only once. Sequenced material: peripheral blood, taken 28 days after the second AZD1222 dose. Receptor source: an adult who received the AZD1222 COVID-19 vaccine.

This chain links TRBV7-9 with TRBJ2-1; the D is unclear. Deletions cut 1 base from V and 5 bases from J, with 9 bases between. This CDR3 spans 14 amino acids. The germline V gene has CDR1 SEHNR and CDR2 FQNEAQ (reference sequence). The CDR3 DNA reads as TGTGCCAGCAGCTTAGAGACGGGCCACAATGAGCAGTTCTTC. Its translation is CASSLETGHNEQFF. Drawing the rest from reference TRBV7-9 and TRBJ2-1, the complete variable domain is DTGVSQNPRHKITKRGQNVTFRCDPISEHNRLYWYRQTLGQGPEFLTYFQNEAQLEKSRLLSDRFSAERPKGSFSTLEIQRTEQGDSAMYLCASSLETGHNEQFFGPGTRLTVL.

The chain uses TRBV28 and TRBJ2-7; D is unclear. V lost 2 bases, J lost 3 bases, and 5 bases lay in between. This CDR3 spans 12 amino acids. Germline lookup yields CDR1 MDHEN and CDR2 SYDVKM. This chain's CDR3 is CASSLPLYEQYF. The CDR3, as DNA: TGTGCCAGCAGTTTACCACTCTACGAGCAGTACTTC. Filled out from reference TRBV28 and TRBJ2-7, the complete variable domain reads DVKVTQSSRYLVKRTGEKVFLECVQDMDHENMFWYRQDPGLGLRLIYFSYDVKMKEKGDIPEGYSVSREKKERFSLILESASTNQTSMYLCASSLPLYEQYFGPGTRLTVT.

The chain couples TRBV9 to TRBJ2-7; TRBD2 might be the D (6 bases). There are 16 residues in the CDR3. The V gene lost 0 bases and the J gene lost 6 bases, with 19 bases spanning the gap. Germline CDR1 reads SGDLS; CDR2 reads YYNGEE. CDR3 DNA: TGTGCCAGCAGCGTAGACAGAAGTCGGGGGTATGGCGAGCAGTACTTC. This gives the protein CASSVDRSRGYGEQYF. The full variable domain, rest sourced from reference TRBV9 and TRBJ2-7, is DSGVTQTPKHLITATGQRVTLRCSPRSGDLSVYWYQQSLDQGLQFLIQYYNGEERAKGNILERFSAQQFPDLHSELNLSSLELGDSALYFCASSVDRSRGYGEQYFGPGTRLTVT.

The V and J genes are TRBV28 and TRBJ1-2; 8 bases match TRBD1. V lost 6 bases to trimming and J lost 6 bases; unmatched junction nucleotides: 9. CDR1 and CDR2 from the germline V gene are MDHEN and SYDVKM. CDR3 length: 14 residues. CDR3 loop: CASSHAQGANGYTF. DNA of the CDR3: TGTGCCAGCAGCCACGCCCAGGGGGCTAATGGCTACACCTTC.

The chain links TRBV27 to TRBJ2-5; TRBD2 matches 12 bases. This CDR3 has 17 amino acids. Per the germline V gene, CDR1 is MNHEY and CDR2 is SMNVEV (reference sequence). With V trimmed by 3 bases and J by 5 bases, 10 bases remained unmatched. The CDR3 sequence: CASSLGGLAGQRETQYF. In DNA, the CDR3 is TGTGCCAGCAGTTTGGGGGGACTAGCGGGTCAGAGGGAGACCCAGTACTTC.

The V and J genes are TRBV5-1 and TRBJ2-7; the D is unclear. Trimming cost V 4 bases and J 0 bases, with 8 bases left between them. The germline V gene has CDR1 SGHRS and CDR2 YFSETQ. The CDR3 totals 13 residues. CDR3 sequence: CASSLQNSYEQYF. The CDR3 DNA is TGCGCCAGCAGCCTACAGAACTCCTACGAGCAGTACTTC.

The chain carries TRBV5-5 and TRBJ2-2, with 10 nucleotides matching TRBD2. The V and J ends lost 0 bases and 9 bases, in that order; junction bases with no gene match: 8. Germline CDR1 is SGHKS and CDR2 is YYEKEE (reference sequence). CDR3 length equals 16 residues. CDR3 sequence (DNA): TGTGCCAGCAGCTTGGCGGGAAGCGGGAGGGCCCGGGAGCTGTTTTTT. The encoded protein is CASSLAGSGRARELFF.

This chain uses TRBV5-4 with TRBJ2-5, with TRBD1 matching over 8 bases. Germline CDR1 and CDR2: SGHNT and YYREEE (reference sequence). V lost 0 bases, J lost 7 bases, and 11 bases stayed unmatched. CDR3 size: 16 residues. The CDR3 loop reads CASSLAAGGALRTQYF. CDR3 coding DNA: TGTGCCAGCAGCTTGGCGGCAGGGGGCGCTTTGCGGACCCAGTACTTC.

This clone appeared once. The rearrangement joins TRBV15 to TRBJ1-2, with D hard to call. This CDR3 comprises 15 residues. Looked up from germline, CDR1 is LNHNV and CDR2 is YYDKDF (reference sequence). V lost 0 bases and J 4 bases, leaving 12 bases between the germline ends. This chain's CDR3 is CATSRDWATIYGYTF. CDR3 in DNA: TGTGCCACCAGCAGAGATTGGGCAACCATCTATGGCTACACCTTC.